The entry that follows covers one T cell receptor beta chain sequence. Its specificity is not known. Repertoires were generated with immunoSEQ multiplex PCR, while TCRdb's copy carries only in-frame clones and drops some. The sample comprises about 10,000 clones, around 45% of which are singletons, and over 8.5% rests with the top ten. The source of the sample is a study of siplizumab effects on memory and regulatory T cells. Germline-derived CDR1 and CDR2 are MNHEY and SVGAGI. The V gene lost 9 bases and the J gene lost 3 bases, with 12 bases spanning the gap. This CDR3 comprises 12 residues. Whole-study findings and limits: No assignable naive or memory phenotype existed for roughly 80-96% of proliferating CD4+ or CD8+ clones. A minor fraction of alloreactive clones, and no more, mapped to unstimulated subsets. Naive T cells, seemingly more diverse than memory cells, seemed major alloresponse contributors.

Coculture of the mixed lymphocyte reaction cells took place at 37 degrees C and lasted 6 days. A 1:1 mixture was made of responder PBMCs labelled with CFSE and stimulator PBMCs labelled with Violet Dye. The material sequenced was CFSE-low (dividing) CD8+ T cells sorted from an allogeneic mixed lymphocyte reaction. The rearrangement joins TRBV6-5 to TRBJ2-7; no clear D gene. The clonotype comes from a human donor in good health; the cells came from an allogeneic mixed lymphocyte reaction. In DNA form, the CDR3 reads TGTGCCAGTTCGATTGGTGACTACGAGCAGTACTTC. Encoded protein: CASSIGDYEQYF.